These 32 T cell receptor beta chains were all obtained from the same sample, sequenced in a study of identical twins. A single record per CDR3 protein comes from TCRdb applying MiXCR to the 5' RACE reads. The data show some 330,000 distinct CDR3 sequences, roughly 9% seen once. Sample: naive T cells sorted from blood. Receptors originate from a woman aged 45-65 years in good health.

This clonotype was found a few times. This chain uses TRBV13 with TRBJ2-5, with TRBD1 identical over 10 bases. J was trimmed by 5 bases and V by 5 bases; bases with no gene match: 5. This CDR3 has 14 amino acids. From germline, CDR1 is PRHDT and CDR2 FYEKMQ (reference sequence). The DNA for the CDR3 is TGTGCCAGCAGCCCGGACAGGGGGTTTGAGACCCAGTACTTC. As protein: CASSPDRGFETQYF.

This clonotype was detected ten times or more. The V gene is TRBV21-1, the J gene TRBJ2-1; the table's TRBD1 call for D was not verified on the DNA. TRBV21-1 is listed as a pseudogene. The CDR3 is 15 residues long. The CDR3 protein is CASSKGQGPRYEQFF. As DNA, the CDR3 is TGTGCCAGCAGCAAAGGACAGGGACCGCGCTATGAGCAGTTCTTC.

This clonotype was detected ten times or more. The rearrangement links TRBV25-1 to TRBJ1-3; no definite D call. The germline V and J ends were trimmed by 2 bases and 2 bases, with 1 base remaining between them. Germline V gives CDR1 MGHDK, CDR2 SYGVNS. The CDR3 consists of 12 residues. CDR3 in DNA: TGTGCCAGCAGTGAAGCTGGAAACACCATATATTTT. Its translation: CASSEAGNTIYF.

This clonotype occurred many times. J is TRBJ2-2 and V is TRBV5-1, with 8 bases matching TRBD1. Unmatched junction bases numbered 6, after V lost 5 bases and J lost 3 bases. The V gene's germline CDR1 is SGHRS and CDR2 YFSETQ. The CDR3 covers 15 residues. The CDR3 coding sequence is TGCGCCAGCAGTAGGACAGGGACGGACACCGGGGAGCTGTTTTTT. This codes for CASSRTGTDTGELFF.

This clonotype was counted ten times or more. The chain recombines TRBV27 with TRBJ2-7; a weak D match, TRBD1 (5 bases). This CDR3 comprises 13 residues. Trimming left V 3 bases short and J 2 bases short, with 8 bases between. The germline gives CDR1 MNHEY, CDR2 SMNVEV (reference sequence). The CDR3 is CASSFTGPYEQYF. The CDR3 bases are TGTGCCAGCAGTTTCACAGGTCCCTACGAGCAGTACTTC.

There are a few counts of this clonotype. The rearrangement links TRBV12-5 to TRBJ2-1, with D perhaps matching TRBD2 (6 bases). Germline V CDR1 and CDR2: LGHNT, FRNRAP. The CDR3 covers 16 residues. V lost 6 bases and J lost 6, with 21 bases in between. The CDR3 loop is CASGLGRPTAPNEQFF. CDR3 nucleotides: TGTGCTAGTGGCCTCGGGAGACCCACGGCCCCCAATGAGCAGTTCTTC. The full variable domain, with the rest looked up from reference TRBV12-5 and TRBJ2-1, is DARVTQTPRHKVTEMGQEVTMRCQPILGHNTVFWYRQTMMQGLELLAYFRNRAPLDDSGMPKDRFSAEMPDATLATLKIQPSEPRDSAVYFCASGLGRPTAPNEQFFGPGTRLTVL.

V is TRBV20-1 and J is TRBJ2-3, with 10 nucleotides matching TRBD2. In germline, CDR1 is DFQATT, CDR2 SNEGSKA (reference sequence). Trimming took 4 bases from V and 4 from J; bases not matched to a gene: 11. This CDR3 has 16 residues. The CDR3 region is CSATSTQREGPDTQYF. The CDR3 nucleotides read TGCAGTGCTACCTCCACGCAGCGGGAGGGCCCAGATACGCAGTATTTT.

This clonotype was observed at least ten times. This chain links TRBV5-1 with TRBJ1-1; no clear D. From germline, CDR1 is SGHRS and CDR2 YFSETQ. There are 15 residues in the CDR3. Between the trimmed V and J ends, which lost 2 bases and 1 base, there was a span of 12 bases. CDR3: CASSLVQAGNTEAFF. CDR3 coding DNA: TGCGCCAGCAGCTTAGTCCAGGCGGGGAACACTGAAGCTTTCTTT.

The genes are TRBV2 and TRBJ1-2, with 9 bases matching TRBD1. The V gene end was trimmed by 7 bases and the J gene end by 5 bases; junction bases not matched to a gene: 8. The V gene's germline CDR1 is SNHLY and CDR2 FYNNEI. This CDR3 has 14 amino acids. CDR3 sequence (DNA): TGTGCCAGCATCAGGGGACAGGGAGTTTATGGCTACACCTTC. It codes for CASIRGQGVYGYTF.

This clonotype was seen a handful of times. The chain joins TRBV27 to TRBJ1-6, with a possible D match to TRBD1 (6 bases). Germline assignment: CDR1 MNHEY and CDR2 SMNVEV (reference sequence). V shed 6 bases and J shed 8 bases, with 20 bases lying between them. The CDR3 totals 16 residues. CDR3 sequence reads: CASRPPIGTLDSPLHF. CDR3 DNA: TGTGCCAGCAGACCCCCCATCGGGACACTAGATTCACCCCTCCACTTT.

This chain joins TRBV28 and TRBJ1-1; 7 nucleotides line up with TRBD1. The CDR3 is made up of 11 amino acids. The V gene end was trimmed by 10 bases and the J gene end by 6 bases; junction bases not matched to a gene: 5. Germline-derived CDR1 and CDR2 are MDHEN and SYDVKM. CDR3 protein: CATRQGPEAFF. The CDR3 nucleotides read TGTGCCACCAGACAGGGCCCTGAAGCTTTCTTT.

The table lists this clonotype with a few counts. J is TRBJ2-3 and V is TRBV5-1, with 8 bases identical to TRBD2. The V and J ends lost 0 bases and 7 bases, in that order; junction bases with no gene match: 4. Germline V gene lookup returns CDR1 SGHRS and CDR2 YFSETQ. The CDR3 is 14 amino acids. The CDR3 sequence: CASSLAGLAHTQYF. CDR3 nucleotide sequence: TGCGCCAGCAGCTTGGCCGGACTAGCCCATACGCAGTATTTT.

This clonotype was seen more than once but under ten times. The rearrangement joins TRBV24-1 to TRBJ2-5; TRBD1 matches at 8 bases. From germline, CDR1 is KGHDR and CDR2 SFDVKD. The CDR3 is 15 amino acids. V shed 6 bases, J shed 5 bases, and the junction held 10 bases outside the gene matches. CDR3 loop: CATSKGDRFGETQYF. The CDR3 DNA reads TGTGCCACCAGTAAAGGGGACAGGTTTGGTGAGACCCAGTACTTC.

This clonotype showed up just a few times. The chain uses TRBV5-6 and TRBJ2-5; 9 nucleotides match TRBD2. This CDR3 has 15 residues. Trimming at V came to 3 bases and at J to 1 base, leaving 4 bases not matched to a gene. Germline lookup yields CDR1 SGHDT and CDR2 YYEEEE. CDR3 loop: CASSSTSGPQETQYF. The CDR3 region has the DNA TGTGCCAGCAGCTCCACTAGCGGGCCCCAAGAGACCCAGTACTTC.

In its sample, this clonotype was seen a few times. V gene TRBV9 combines with J gene TRBJ1-2, with D perhaps matching TRBD1 (6 bases). V was shortened by 1 base and J by 8 bases, with 15 bases between the two germline ends. The germline CDR1 and CDR2 sequences are SGDLS and YYNGEE. The CDR3 totals 14 residues. In nucleotides, the CDR3 is TGTGCCAGCAGCGTATGGCCAGGGGCGGAAGGCTACACCTTC. This sequence encodes CASSVWPGAEGYTF.

This clonotype was seen many times. This rearrangement joins TRBV5-1 to TRBJ1-2, with unresolved D. The CDR3 is 15 residues long. V was pared by 0 bases and J by 3 bases, with 12 bases between. Per the germline V gene, CDR1 is SGHRS and CDR2 is YFSETQ. Here the CDR3 DNA reads TGCGCCAGCAGCTTGGTCCGAGCAATGGACTATGGCTACACCTTC. This codes for CASSLVRAMDYGYTF.

This clonotype has a handful of counts. This sequence joins TRBV27 and TRBJ1-2; TRBD1 is a possible D gene (6 bases). Looked up from germline, CDR1 is MNHEY and CDR2 is SMNVEV (reference sequence). With 2 bases removed from V and 7 bases from J, the gap between germline ends came to 11 bases. The CDR3 loop spans 13 amino acids. The CDR3: CASSLNRVGGYTF. The CDR3 DNA follows: TGTGCCAGCAGTTTAAACAGGGTTGGTGGCTACACCTTC.

This clonotype came up many times. V usage is TRBV4-1 and J usage is TRBJ1-1; unclear D gene. Germline lookup yields CDR1 MGHRA and CDR2 YSYEKL. Trimming pared 2 bases from V and 0 bases from J, leaving 10 bases between. The CDR3 has 15 amino acids. In nucleotides, the CDR3 is TGCGCCAGCAGCCAACCTACACAGATGAACACTGAAGCTTTCTTT. Protein sequence: CASSQPTQMNTEAFF.

The V gene is TRBV27, the J gene TRBJ2-7, with 12 bases matching TRBD2. Looked up from germline, CDR1 is MNHEY and CDR2 is SMNVEV (reference sequence). CDR3 size: 14 residues. After removal of 8 bases from V and 5 bases from J, the junction contained 7 bases not matched to a gene. CDR3 nucleotides: TGTGCCAGCCACCCTAGCGGGAGGGGCGACGAGCAGTACTTC. Translating it yields CASHPSGRGDEQYF.

The chain joins TRBV30 to TRBJ2-5; no firm D call. In germline, CDR1 is GTSNPN, CDR2 SVGIG (reference sequence). The CDR3 runs to 11 residues. The germline V and J ends were trimmed by 0 bases and 4 bases, with 3 bases remaining between them. As DNA, the CDR3 is TGTGCCTGGAGTGTAGGAGAGACCCAGTACTTC. It encodes CAWSVGETQYF.

This chain links TRBV12-3 or TRBV12-4 with TRBJ2-2; TRBD2 agrees at 10 bases. Trimming at V came to 7 bases and at J to 3 bases, leaving 5 bases not matched to a gene. The CDR3 totals 15 residues. The CDR3 is CASTLAGVDTGELFF. As DNA, the CDR3 is TGTGCCAGCACCCTAGCGGGAGTCGACACCGGGGAGCTGTTTTTT.

This clonotype showed up just a few times. The gene calls are TRBV24-1 and TRBJ2-2, with 7 bases aligning to TRBD1. The CDR3 totals 15 residues. Germline CDR1 KGHDR, CDR2 SFDVKD. Trimming cost V 3 bases and J 2 bases; bases outside gene matches: 2. DNA of the CDR3: TGTGCCACCAGTGATGGGACAGATAACACCGGGGAGCTGTTTTTT. It is translated as CATSDGTDNTGELFF.

This clonotype was seen a few times. CDR3 sequence reads: CASSLGGWELFF. The CDR3 DNA reads as TGTGCCAGCAGTTTAGGGGGATGGGAGCTGTTTTTT. The V gene is TRBV12-3 or TRBV12-4, the J gene TRBJ2-2; unclear D gene. The V end lost 1 base, the J end lost 9 bases, and 6 bases lay between the germline ends. The CDR3 length is 12 residues.

CDR3 in amino acids: CASRSSGETQYF. CDR3 in DNA: TGTGCCTCCCGCTCCTCCGGTGAGACCCAGTACTTC. V usage is TRBV10-3 and J usage is TRBJ2-5; D is uncertain. The V gene lost 11 bases and the J gene lost 5 bases, with 15 bases spanning the gap. The V gene's germline CDR1 is ENHRY and CDR2 SYGVKD. The CDR3 totals 12 residues.

V gene TRBV4-1 combines with J gene TRBJ2-7; D possibly corresponds to TRBD1 (6 bases). The CDR3 has 16 amino acids. Trimming took off 0 bases at V and 0 bases at J, with 12 bases between the two ends. CDR1 and CDR2 from the germline V gene are MGHRA and YSYEKL. The CDR3: CASSQDLTDSSYEQYF. The DNA for the CDR3 is TGCGCCAGCAGCCAAGATTTAACGGACAGCTCCTACGAGCAGTACTTC.

The DNA for the CDR3 is TGCGCCAGCAGCTACACGGATGACACAGGGAATGAGCAGTTCTTC. This gives the protein CASSYTDDTGNEQFF. This chain links TRBV5-1 with TRBJ2-1; D might be TRBD1 (6 bases). This CDR3 region has 15 residues. V was pared by 3 bases and J by 7 bases, with 17 bases between. Germline loops: CDR1 SGHRS, CDR2 YFSETQ.

The V and J genes are TRBV7-6 and TRBJ2-2; D is undetermined. This CDR3 is 15 amino acids long. The V gene lost 3 bases and the J gene lost 6 bases, with 14 bases spanning the gap. Germline V gene sequence: CDR1 SGHVS, CDR2 FNYEAQ. CDR3 residues: CASSFPGPLAGELFF. DNA for the CDR3: TGTGCCAGCAGCTTTCCCGGGCCCCTGGCCGGGGAGCTGTTTTTT.

The CDR3 here is CASSPGTGISEQYF. Here the CDR3 DNA reads TGCGCCAGCAGCCCCGGGACAGGGATAAGCGAGCAGTACTTC. The chain joins TRBV5-1 to TRBJ2-7, with 9 positions matching TRBD1. The CDR3 contains 14 residues. In germline, CDR1 is SGHRS, CDR2 YFSETQ. V lost 4 bases to trimming and J lost 6 bases; unmatched junction nucleotides: 8.

This clonotype appeared many times. This chain connects TRBV4-2 to TRBJ2-3; a weak D match, TRBD2 (6 bases). The V gene lost 0 bases and the J gene lost 2 bases, with 12 bases spanning the gap. CDR1 and CDR2 from the germline V gene are LGHNA and YNFKEQ. This CDR3 comprises 16 residues. The chain's CDR3 is CASSQESAGLTDTQYF. The CDR3 nucleotides are TGTGCCAGCAGCCAAGAATCGGCGGGACTCACAGATACGCAGTATTTT.

This clonotype was observed many times. The chain has TRBV3-1 and TRBJ2-7, with 11 bases that match TRBD2. The CDR3 sequence is 16 residues long. CDR1 and CDR2 (germline): LGHDT, YNNKEL (reference sequence). The V and J ends lost 0 bases and 7 bases, in that order; junction bases with no gene match: 8. In DNA, the CDR3 is TGTGCCAGCAGCCAAGATCGGGGACTAGCGGCCCATGAGCAGTACTTC. This encodes CASSQDRGLAAHEQYF.

V gene TRBV19 combines with J gene TRBJ2-7, with 11 bases that match TRBD2. Germline values: CDR1 LNHDA, CDR2 SQIVND (reference sequence). Trimming cost V 3 bases and J 6 bases; bases outside gene matches: 4. The CDR3 has 14 amino acids. The CDR3 DNA reads TGTGCCAGTAGTATGGGCCTAGCGGGAGGCGAGCAGTACTTC. This sequence encodes CASSMGLAGGEQYF. Using reference TRBV19 and TRBJ2-7 for the parts outside the CDR3, the full variable domain is DGGITQSPKYLFRKEGQNVTLSCEQNLNHDAMYWYRQDPGQGLRLIYYSQIVNDFQKGDIAEGYSVSREKKESFPLTVTSAQKNPTAFYLCASSMGLAGGEQYFGPGTRLTVT.

At least ten counts were recorded for this clonotype. The chain is built from TRBV6-2 or TRBV6-3 and TRBJ2-1; 14 nucleotides match TRBD2. The germline V gene has CDR1 MNHEY and CDR2 SVGEGT. Losses at the gene ends were 2 bases for V and 1 base for J; bases not matched to a gene: 7. This CDR3 spans 19 amino acids. The CDR3 DNA sequence: TGTGCCAGCAGTTACATTGGGACTAGCGGGAGATTATCCTACAATGAGCAGTTCTTC. Its translation is CASSYIGTSGRLSYNEQFF.